This paragraph reports one TCR beta chain. This record belongs to a study of blood T cell repertoires in COVID-19. Whole-study context: Sources were T cells, B-cell-depleted T cells, or PBMCs; the material itself was cDNA or gDNA.

In the source study's methods: Scientists estimated how many nucleated cells there were by amplifying reference gene primers. Generated by immunoSEQ multiplex PCR, the TCRdb table keeps only in-frame clones and is missing some. V and J calls and clone size are copied from that table; D and trimming were computed from the DNA. The sample lists 25,000 to 30,000 clones, 76% occurring once. This sequence originates from a man aged 65-85 years with acute or convalescent COVID-19. Sequenced input: peripheral blood.

Here the CDR3 reads CAIRTTGGTEAFF. The CDR3, as DNA: TGTGCCATCAGAACGACAGGAGGAACTGAAGCTTTCTTT. The rearrangement uses TRBV10-3 and TRBJ1-1; D is possibly TRBD1 (6 bases). In germline, CDR1 is ENHRY, CDR2 SYGVKD. Trimming left V 6 bases short and J 5 bases short, with 13 bases between. The CDR3 is made up of 13 amino acids.